This T cell receptor (beta chain) was captured in a study of blood T cell repertoires in COVID-19. Sequenced by immunoSEQ multiplex PCR; TCRdb stores in-frame clones only, minus some. This table holds 100,000 to 150,000 clones, approximately 89% found once. CDR3 size: 15 residues. J was trimmed by 1 base and V by 1 base; bases with no gene match: 4. Germline V CDR1 and CDR2: LGHNA, YNFKEQ. The specimen was peripheral blood. The receptor's source is a man aged 45-65 years with acute or convalescent COVID-19. J is TRBJ2-7 and V is TRBV4-2; 7 bases align to TRBD2. The CDR3 coding sequence is TGTGCCAGCAGCCAAGGGCCTAGCGGTTCCTACGAGCAGTACTTC. Translated: CASSQGPSGSYEQYF.